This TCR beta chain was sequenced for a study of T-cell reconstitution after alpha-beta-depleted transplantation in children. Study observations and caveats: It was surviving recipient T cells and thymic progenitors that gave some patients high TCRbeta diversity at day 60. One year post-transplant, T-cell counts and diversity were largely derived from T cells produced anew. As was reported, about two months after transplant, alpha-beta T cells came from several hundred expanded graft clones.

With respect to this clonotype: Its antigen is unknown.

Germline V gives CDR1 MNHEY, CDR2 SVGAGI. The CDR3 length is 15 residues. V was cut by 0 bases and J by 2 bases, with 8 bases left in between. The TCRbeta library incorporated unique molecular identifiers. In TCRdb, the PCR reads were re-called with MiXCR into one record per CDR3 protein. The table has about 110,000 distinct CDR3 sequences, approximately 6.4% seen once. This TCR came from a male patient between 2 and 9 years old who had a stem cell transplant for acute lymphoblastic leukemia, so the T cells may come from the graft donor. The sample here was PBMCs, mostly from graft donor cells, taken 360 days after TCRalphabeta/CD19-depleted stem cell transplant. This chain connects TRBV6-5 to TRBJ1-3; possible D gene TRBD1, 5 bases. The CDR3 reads CASSYSGTAGNTIYF. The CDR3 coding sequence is TGTGCCAGCAGTTACTCGGGGACCGCTGGAAACACCATATATTTT.